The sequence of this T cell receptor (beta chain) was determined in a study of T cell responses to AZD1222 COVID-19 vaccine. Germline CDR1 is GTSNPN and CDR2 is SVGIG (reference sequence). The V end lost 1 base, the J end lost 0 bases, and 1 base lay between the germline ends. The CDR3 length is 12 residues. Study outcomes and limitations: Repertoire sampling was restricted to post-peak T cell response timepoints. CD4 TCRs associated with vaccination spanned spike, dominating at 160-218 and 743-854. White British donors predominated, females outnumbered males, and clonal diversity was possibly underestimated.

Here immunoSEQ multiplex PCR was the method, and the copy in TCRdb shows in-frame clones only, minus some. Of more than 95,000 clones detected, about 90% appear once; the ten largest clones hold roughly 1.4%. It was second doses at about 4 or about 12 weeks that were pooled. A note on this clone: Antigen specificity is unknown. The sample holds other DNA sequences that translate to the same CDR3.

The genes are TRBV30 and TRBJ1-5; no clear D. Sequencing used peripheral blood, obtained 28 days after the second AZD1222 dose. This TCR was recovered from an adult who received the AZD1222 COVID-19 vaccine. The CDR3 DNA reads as TGTGCCTGGAGTGGTAGCAATCAGCCCCAGCATTTT. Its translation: CAWSGSNQPQHF. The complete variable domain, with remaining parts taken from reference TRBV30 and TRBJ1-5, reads SQTIHQWPATLVQPVGSPLSLECTVEGTSNPNLYWYRQAAGRGLQLLFYSVGIGQISSEVPQNLSASRPQDRQFILSSKKLLLSDSGFYLCAWSGSNQPQHFGDGTRLSIL.